Sequencing of this T cell receptor (beta chain) was carried out in a study of T cells after yellow fever vaccination. Study-wide points: A large majority of primary-vaccination clones showed up again after the booster (approximately 95% CD4, 85% to 90% CD8).

The TCR cDNA carried a universal primer site and UMIs from 5'RACE template switching. In TCRdb, the 5' RACE reads were re-called with MiXCR into one record per CDR3 protein. The data show 35,000 to 55,000 distinct CDR3 sequences, about 6.3% seen once. V was pared by 1 base and J by 8 bases, with 12 bases between. Germline V CDR1 and CDR2: MGHRA, YSYEKL. The CDR3 runs 14 residues. Many counts were recorded for this clonotype. This sequence was found in a man under 40 who received the YFV17D yellow fever vaccine. This specimen consisted of PBMCs, either bulk or a sorted T-cell subset (CD4+, CD8+, memory, or dextramer-sorted; not recorded which), obtained 45 days after the yellow fever booster vaccination. The V and J genes are TRBV4-1 and TRBJ2-1, with a weak D call TRBD2 (5 bases). This CDR3 is CASSQVPGIDEQFF. The CDR3 nucleotides read TGCGCCAGCAGCCAAGTGCCGGGGATAGATGAGCAGTTCTTC.